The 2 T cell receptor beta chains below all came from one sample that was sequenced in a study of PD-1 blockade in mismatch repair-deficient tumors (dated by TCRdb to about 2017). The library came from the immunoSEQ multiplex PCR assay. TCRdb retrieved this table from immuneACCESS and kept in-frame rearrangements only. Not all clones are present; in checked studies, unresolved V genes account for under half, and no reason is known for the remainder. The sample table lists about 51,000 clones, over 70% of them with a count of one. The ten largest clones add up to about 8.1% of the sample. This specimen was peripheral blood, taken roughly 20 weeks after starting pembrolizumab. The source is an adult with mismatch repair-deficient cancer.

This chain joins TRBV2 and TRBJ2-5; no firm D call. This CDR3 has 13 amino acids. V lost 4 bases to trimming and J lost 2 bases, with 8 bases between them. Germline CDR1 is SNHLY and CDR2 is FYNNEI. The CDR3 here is CASSVRQQETQYF. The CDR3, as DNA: TGTGCCAGCAGTGTGAGGCAGCAAGAGACCCAGTACTTC.

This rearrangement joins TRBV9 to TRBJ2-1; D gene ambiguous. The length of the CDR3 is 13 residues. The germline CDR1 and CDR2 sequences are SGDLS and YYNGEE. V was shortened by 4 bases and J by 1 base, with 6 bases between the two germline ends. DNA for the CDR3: TGTGCCAGCAGCCCGAGGTCCTACAATGAGCAGTTCTTC. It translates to CASSPRSYNEQFF. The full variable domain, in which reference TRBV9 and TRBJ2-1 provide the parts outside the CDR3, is DSGVTQTPKHLITATGQRVTLRCSPRSGDLSVYWYQQSLDQGLQFLIQYYNGEERAKGNILERFSAQQFPDLHSELNLSSLELGDSALYFCASSPRSYNEQFFGPGTRLTVL.